The 4 T cell receptor beta chains below were found in one sample sequenced in a study of blood T cell repertoires in COVID-19. The data were produced by immunoSEQ multiplex PCR, yet TCRdb's version contains in-frame clones alone and is incomplete. The sample carries under 60,000 clones, just under 80% recorded once. Sequencing used peripheral blood. Receptors originate from a human donor in a cohort sampled during active COVID-19.

J is TRBJ2-6 and V is TRBV5-1; the D gene is possibly TRBD1 (6 bases). Germline V gives CDR1 SGHRS, CDR2 YFSETQ. This CDR3 is built from 17 residues. V lost 4 bases and J 1 base, leaving 15 bases between the germline ends. CDR3 protein: CASSREPQGSGANVLTF. The CDR3 DNA reads TGCGCCAGCAGCCGCGAACCACAGGGATCTGGGGCCAACGTCCTGACTTTC. The full variable domain, its missing parts supplied by reference TRBV5-1 and TRBJ2-6, is KAGVTQTPRYLIKTRGQQVTLSCSPISGHRSVSWYQQTPGQGLQFLFEYFSETQRNKGNFPGRFSGRQFSNSRSEMNVSTLELGDSALYLCASSREPQGSGANVLTFGAGSRLTVL.

The chain joins TRBV7-9 to TRBJ1-6; 9 bases map to TRBD1. With V trimmed by 6 bases and J by 0 bases, 12 bases remained unmatched. Germline assignment: CDR1 SEHNR and CDR2 FQNEAQ (reference sequence). The CDR3 is 19 residues long. In DNA form, the CDR3 reads TGTGCCAGCAGTTTCCCTCCTGGACAGGGGAGCTCCTATAATTCACCCCTCCACTTT. Translated, it gives CASSFPPGQGSSYNSPLHF.

The V call is TRBV29-1, the J call TRBJ2-5; TRBD1 matches at 9 bases. Germline lookup yields CDR1 SQVTM and CDR2 ANQGSEA. CDR3 length: 14 residues. With 6 bases clipped from V and 3 bases from J, the junction kept 8 bases outside the gene matches. The CDR3 DNA is TGCAGCGTGGTGGGGGACAGGGCAAAAGAGACCCAGTACTTC. Residues: CSVVGDRAKETQYF. The variable domain in full, completed from reference TRBV29-1 and TRBJ2-5, reads SAVISQKPSRDICQRGTSLTIQCQVDSQVTMMFWYRQQPGQSLTLIATANQGSEATYESGFVIDKFPISRPNLTFSTLTVSNMSPEDSSIYLCSVVGDRAKETQYFGPGTRLLVL.

The V and J genes are TRBV7-9 and TRBJ1-1; no clear D. The CDR3 consists of 15 residues. Trimming shortened V by 3 bases and J by 4 bases, and 15 bases separated the two germline ends. Germline-derived CDR1 and CDR2 are SEHNR and FQNEAQ (reference sequence). The CDR3 here is CASSFSGVRGTEAFF. The CDR3 DNA reads TGTGCCAGCAGCTTCAGCGGGGTCCGGGGCACTGAAGCTTTCTTT.